This note documents a single TCR beta chain sequence. The sample originates from a study of regulatory T cells in long-lasting Graves disease. The time point was: persistent/refractory GD, antithyroid drugs over 5 years with positive TRAb. Researchers made the TCR library from RNA that was extracted from PBMCs. HTBI primers from iRepertoire and Arm-PCR of CDR3 regions yielded the TCR beta libraries. TCRdb reprocessed the multiplex PCR reads via MiXCR and lists one record per CDR3 protein. The profile shows about half a million distinct CDR3 sequences, about 20% of them singletons. Germline CDR1 MNHEY, CDR2 SVGEGT. Trimming removed 0 bases from V and 7 bases from J, with 12 bases in between. This CDR3 is built from 14 residues.

The sample here was peripheral blood mononuclear cells (PBMCs), taken when the disease was refractory, from a patient treated with antithyroid drugs. The chain links TRBV6-2 or TRBV6-3 to TRBJ1-2, with D possibly TRBD1 on 5 matching bases. The sequence derives from a female donor with Graves disease. CDR3 in amino acids: CASSYSQGPSGYTF. CDR3 bases: TGTGCCAGCAGTTACTCCCAGGGCCCAAGTGGCTACACCTTC.